This TCR beta chain is drawn from a study of response to subunit inactivated influenza vaccine. General study results and limits: A suggestion made by the authors is that each seasonal influenza vaccination recruits few new T cells.

The junction had 7 bases not matched to a gene; V was cut back by 4 bases and J by 4 bases. The CDR3 has 15 residues. TCRdb independently ran MiXCR on the RT-PCR reads; one entry per CDR3 protein. The table lists approximately 700,000 distinct CDR3 sequences, 15% to 19% of them singletons. Remarks on this clonotype: What it binds is unknown.

V and J are TRBV12-3 or TRBV12-4 and TRBJ1-2; 9 bases map to TRBD1. The receptor's source is a man in his fifties or sixties who received an inactivated influenza vaccine. Sequencing used PBMCs from blood, obtained 11 to 12 days after vaccination. The CDR3 nucleotides read TGTGCCAGCAGTTCGACAGGGGGGTCGTCCTATGGCTACACCTTC. As protein: CASSSTGGSSYGYTF.